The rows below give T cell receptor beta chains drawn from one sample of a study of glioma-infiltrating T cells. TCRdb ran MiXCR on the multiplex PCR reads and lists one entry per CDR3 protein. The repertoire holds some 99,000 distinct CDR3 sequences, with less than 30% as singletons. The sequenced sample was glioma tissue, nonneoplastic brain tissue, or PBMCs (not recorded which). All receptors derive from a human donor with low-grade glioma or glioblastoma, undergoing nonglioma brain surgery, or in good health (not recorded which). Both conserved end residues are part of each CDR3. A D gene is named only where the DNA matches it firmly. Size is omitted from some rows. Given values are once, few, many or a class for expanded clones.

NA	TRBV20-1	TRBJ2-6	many	CSARDGGSGANVLTF	TGCAGTGCTAGAGATGGAGGCAGTGGGGCCAACGTCCTGACTTTC
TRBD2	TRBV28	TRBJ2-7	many	CASRKTSGRVYEQYF	TGTGCCAGCAGAAAGACTAGCGGGAGAGTTTACGAGCAGTACTTC
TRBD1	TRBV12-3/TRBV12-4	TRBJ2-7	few	CASSLKDRAGTYEQYF	TGTGCCAGCAGTTTAAAAGACAGGGCAGGAACCTACGAGCAGTACTTC
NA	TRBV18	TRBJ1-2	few	CASSPRGTAGEGYTF	TGTGCCAGCTCACCACGAGGGACGGCGGGGGAGGGCTACACCTTC
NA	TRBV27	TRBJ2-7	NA	CTSSPPGEEQYF	TGTACCAGTAGCCCTCCAGGGGAAGAGCAGTACTTC
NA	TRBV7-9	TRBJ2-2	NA	CASSPQGRHTGELFF	TGTGCCAGCAGCCCCCAGGGTCGGCACACCGGGGAGCTGTTTTTT
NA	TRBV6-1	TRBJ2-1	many	CASTVGSGSPAGYEQFF	TGTGCCAGCACGGTCGGGAGCGGGTCCCCGGCGGGCTATGAGCAGTTCTTC
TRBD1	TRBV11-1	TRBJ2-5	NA	CARSRDREETQYF	TGTGCCAGAAGCCGGGACAGGGAAGAGACCCAGTACTTC
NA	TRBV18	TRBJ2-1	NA	CASSPPETTIHEQFF	TGTGCCAGCTCACCACCCGAGACCACAATCCATGAGCAGTTCTTC
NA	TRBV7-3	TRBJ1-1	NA	CDSSLTGRAEAFF	TGTGACAGCAGCTTAACAGGGAGGGCTGAAGCTTTCTTT
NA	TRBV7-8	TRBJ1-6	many	CASSLAMDSLGPNSPLHF	TGTGCCAGCAGCTTAGCCATGGACAGTCTGGGGCCAAATTCACCCCTCCACTTT
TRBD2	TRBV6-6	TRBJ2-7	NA	CASSALAGPSYEQYF	TGTGCCAGCAGTGCCCTAGCGGGACCGAGCTACGAGCAGTACTTC
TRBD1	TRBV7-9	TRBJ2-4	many	CASSSTGNKNIQYF	TGTGCCAGCAGCTCGACAGGGAACAAAAACATTCAGTACTTC
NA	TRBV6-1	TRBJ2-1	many	CASSPAGDEQFF	TGTGCCAGCAGTCCGGCAGGGGATGAGCAGTTCTTC
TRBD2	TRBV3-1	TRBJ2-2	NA	CASSLSWGGPLNTGELFF	TGTGCCAGCAGCCTATCCTGGGGGGGACCCCTTAACACCGGGGAGCTGTTTTTT
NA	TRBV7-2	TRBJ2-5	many	CASSLEGWETQYF	TGTGCCAGCAGCTTAGAGGGGTGGGAGACCCAGTACTTC
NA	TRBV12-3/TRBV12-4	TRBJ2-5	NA	CASGTYGETQYF	TGTGCCAGCGGGACATACGGGGAGACCCAGTACTTC
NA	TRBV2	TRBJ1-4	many	CASSVLGDGPPF	TGTGCCAGCAGTGTGTTAGGGGACGGACCTCCTTTT
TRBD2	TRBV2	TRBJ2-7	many	CASSVGLAGTYEQYF	TGTGCCAGCAGCGTAGGACTAGCGGGAACCTACGAGCAGTACTTC
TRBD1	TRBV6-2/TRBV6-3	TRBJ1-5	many	CASSSGLGQGNQPQHF	TGTGCCAGCAGTTCCGGCCTGGGACAGGGGAATCAGCCCCAGCATTTT
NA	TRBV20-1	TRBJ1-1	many	CSARAGNTEAFF	TGCAGTGCTAGAGCTGGGAACACTGAAGCTTTCTTT
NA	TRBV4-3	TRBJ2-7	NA	CASSRDRGSDSEQYF	TGCGCCAGCAGCCGAGATCGCGGCAGTGATTCCGAGCAGTACTTC
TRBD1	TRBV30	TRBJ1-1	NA	CAWKRDRVGEAFF	TGTGCCTGGAAACGGGACAGGGTCGGTGAAGCTTTCTTT
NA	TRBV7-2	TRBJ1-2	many	CASSQNYGYTF	TGTGCCAGCAGCCAGAACTATGGCTACACCTTC
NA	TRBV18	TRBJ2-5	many	CASSPRDGETQYF	TGTGCCAGCTCACCACGCGACGGAGAGACCCAGTACTTC
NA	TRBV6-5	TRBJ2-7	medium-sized	CASSYRGGYEQYF	TGTGCCAGCAGTTACCGAGGTGGCTACGAGCAGTACTTC
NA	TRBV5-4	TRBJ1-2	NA	CASSLDRKDGYTF	TGTGCCAGCAGCTTGGACAGGAAAGATGGCTACACCTTC
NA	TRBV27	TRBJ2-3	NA	CASTLIAGRTDTQYF	TGTGCCAGCACCCTTATCGCGGGGCGTACAGATACGCAGTATTTT
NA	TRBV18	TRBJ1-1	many	CASSQRTQNTEAFF	TGTGCCAGCTCGCAGCGGACCCAGAACACTGAAGCTTTCTTT